Each of the 32 T cell receptor beta chains below was sequenced from the same sample in a study of graft-versus-host responses after intestinal transplantation. Clones were read by immunoSEQ multiplex PCR, and TCRdb kept only the in-frame ones, dropping some. Here the sample spans roughly 60,000 clones, around nine tenths being singletons. The source was PBMCs, collected around 120 days after intestinal transplantation. The receptors originated from a human patient who received an intestinal transplant, so some T cells may come from the graft donor.

This chain joins TRBV4-1 and TRBJ2-1; the D gene could be TRBD1 or TRBD2 (5 bases each). Trimming cost V 1 base and J 2 bases, with 24 bases left between them. CDR3 length: 20 residues. Germline CDR1 MGHRA, CDR2 YSYEKL. The CDR3 DNA sequence: TGCGCCAGCAGCCAAGTCCACCCCAGTTTCAGGGTCGGGGCCTACAATGAGCAGTTCTTC. Translating it yields CASSQVHPSFRVGAYNEQFF.

The V and J genes are TRBV30 and TRBJ2-1, with TRBD2 as a possible D gene (6 bases). CDR1 and CDR2 from the germline V gene are GTSNPN and SVGIG (reference sequence). The CDR3 length is 16 residues. V lost 3 bases and J 12 bases, leaving 27 bases between the germline ends. The CDR3, as DNA: TGTGCCTGGAGCCAACCCGGACTATTGGTGGCATCTGGGCAGTTCTTC. It specifies CAWSQPGLLVASGQFF.

The chain couples TRBV28 to TRBJ2-5; D is perhaps TRBD2 (5 bases). Germline assignment: CDR1 MDHEN and CDR2 SYDVKM. The CDR3 is 14 amino acids. Trimming took 6 bases from V and 3 from J, leaving 14 bases between them. CDR3 nucleotides: TGTGCCAGCAGCCCGGACCTTAGCGAAGAGACCCAGTACTTC. Encoded protein: CASSPDLSEETQYF. The variable domain in full, completed from reference TRBV28 and TRBJ2-5, reads DVKVTQSSRYLVKRTGEKVFLECVQDMDHENMFWYRQDPGLGLRLIYFSYDVKMKEKGDIPEGYSVSREKKERFSLILESASTNQTSMYLCASSPDLSEETQYFGPGTRLLVL.

This chain links TRBV6-1 with TRBJ2-3; 11 nucleotides line up with TRBD2. Trimming at V came to 7 bases and at J to 5 bases, leaving 8 bases not matched to a gene. In germline, CDR1 is MNHNS, CDR2 SASEGT. The CDR3 extends over 15 amino acids. The DNA for the CDR3 is TGTGCCAGCATTTTAGCGGGAGGGCAAGTAGATACGCAGTATTTT. Translated: CASILAGGQVDTQYF.

The chain is built from TRBV12-5 and TRBJ2-5; 10 positions match TRBD1. Unmatched junction bases numbered 1, after V lost 9 bases and J lost 3 bases. CDR3 size: 12 residues. Germline CDR1 LGHNT, CDR2 FRNRAP. The CDR3 here is CASGTGEETQYF. The CDR3 DNA follows: TGTGCTAGCGGGACAGGGGAAGAGACCCAGTACTTC.

The chain links TRBV25-1 to TRBJ2-2; the D is unclear. The CDR3 runs 12 residues. V lost 8 bases and J 0 bases, leaving 4 bases between the germline ends. CDR1 is MGHDK and CDR2 is SYGVNS in the germline V gene. The CDR3 bases are TGTGCCAGCGGGCCGAACACCGGGGAGCTGTTTTTT. Translation gives CASGPNTGELFF.

The V and J genes are TRBV10-2 and TRBJ2-5; no reliable D call. The better agreement between TRBJ2-7 and the DNA end casts doubt on the J call. The germline V gene encodes CDR1 WSHSY and CDR2 SAAADI. This CDR3 comprises 10 residues. Written as DNA, the CDR3 is TGCGCCAGCAGTGGCTACGAGCAGTACTTC. Translation gives CASSGYEQYF.

This sequence joins TRBV4-1 and TRBJ2-5; D unresolved. V was pared by 0 bases and J by 4 bases, with 6 bases between. The CDR3 has 13 residues. Germline CDR1 and CDR2: MGHRA and YSYEKL. The CDR3 coding sequence is TGCGCCAGCAGCCAAGAGCCCAGAGAGACCCAGTACTTC. Its translation is CASSQEPRETQYF.

Details on this clone: This CDR3 fails to terminate in the conserved phenylalanine or tryptophan, so it likely reflects a read error. V is TRBV5-1 and J is TRBJ1-1; D remains unclear. This CDR3 is built from 14 residues. The germline V gene has CDR1 SGHRS and CDR2 YFSETQ. The germline V and J ends were trimmed by 0 bases and 0 bases, with 6 bases remaining between them. Written as DNA, the CDR3 is TGCGCCAGCAGCTTGGAACGGATGAACACTGAAGCTTTCCTT. Translated, it gives CASSLERMNTEAFL.

The V call is TRBV5-1, the J call TRBJ2-3, with 10 bases aligning to TRBD1. The CDR3 spans 14 residues. Germline loops: CDR1 SGHRS, CDR2 YFSETQ. J was trimmed by 0 bases and V by 10 bases; bases with no gene match: 5. The CDR3 bases are TGCGCCTGCCGACAGGGGGCGAGCACAGATACGCAGTATTTT. Translation: CACRQGASTDTQYF.

The chain recombines TRBV5-4 with TRBJ2-3; 9 positions agree with TRBD1. V shed 4 bases, J shed 4 bases, and the junction held 1 base outside the gene matches. The germline V gene has CDR1 SGHNT and CDR2 YYREEE (reference sequence). This CDR3 is 13 amino acids long. The CDR3 sequence is CASSTGGADTQYF. The CDR3 DNA reads as TGTGCCAGCAGCACAGGGGGCGCAGATACGCAGTATTTT. The full variable domain, completed using reference TRBV5-4 and TRBJ2-3, is ETGVTQSPTHLIKTRGQQVTLRCSSQSGHNTVSWYQQALGQGPQFIFQYYREEENGRGNFPPRFSGLQFPNYSSELNVNALELDDSALYLCASSTGGADTQYFGPGTRLTVL.

As for this clone: Other nucleotide sequences in the sample specify the same CDR3. The rearrangement joins TRBV7-9 to TRBJ1-2; D ambiguous. V dropped 1 base and J dropped 1 base, with 4 bases sitting between them. This CDR3 contains 13 residues. The germline gives CDR1 SEHNR, CDR2 FQNEAQ (reference sequence). The CDR3 nucleotides are TGTGCCAGCAGCTTAGACCTTAACTATGGCTACACCTTC. Encoded protein: CASSLDLNYGYTF.

V usage is TRBV5-1 and J usage is TRBJ2-4; D might be TRBD1 (6 bases). The CDR3 has 14 residues. Germline assignment: CDR1 SGHRS and CDR2 YFSETQ. V lost 4 bases to trimming and J lost 8 bases, with 16 bases between them. The DNA of the CDR3 is TGCGCCAGCAGCGTGGACAGTCACATAGACATTCAGTACTTC. Protein product: CASSVDSHIDIQYF.

V and J are TRBV4-1 and TRBJ1-4; TRBD1 might be the D (5 bases). The CDR3 contains 15 residues. Per the germline V gene, CDR1 is MGHRA and CDR2 is YSYEKL. Trimming shortened V by 0 bases and J by 5 bases, and 10 bases separated the two germline ends. This CDR3 is CASSQDLNRNEKLFF. CDR3 nucleotides: TGCGCCAGCAGCCAAGATCTCAACAGGAATGAAAAACTGTTTTTT.

This clone has a single count. The chain links TRBV18 to TRBJ2-1, with a tentative D call TRBD2 (5 bases). Germline CDR1 is KGHSH and CDR2 is LQKENI. The CDR3 extends over 14 amino acids. V was shortened by 3 bases and J by 6 bases, with 12 bases between the two germline ends. CDR3 DNA: TGTGCCAGCTCACCGGACTCCCGACTCAATGAGCAGTTCTTC. This translates into CASSPDSRLNEQFF. Drawing the rest from reference TRBV18 and TRBJ2-1, the complete variable domain is NAGVMQNPRHLVRRRGQEARLRCSPMKGHSHVYWYRQLPEEGLKFMVYLQKENIIDESGMPKERFSAEFPKEGPSILRIQQVVRGDSAAYFCASSPDSRLNEQFFGPGTRLTVL.

The chain couples TRBV5-1 to TRBJ2-3; 8 bases fit TRBD2. Losses at the gene ends were 3 bases for V and 1 base for J; bases not matched to a gene: 10. This CDR3 has 17 residues. The germline CDR1 and CDR2 sequences are SGHRS and YFSETQ. This chain's CDR3 is CASSSGPLAGRTDTQYF. CDR3 sequence (DNA): TGCGCCAGCAGCTCCGGCCCTTTAGCGGGGCGCACAGATACGCAGTATTTT.

The chain carries TRBV18 and TRBJ2-3, with 9 bases identical to TRBD1. Trimming at V came to 1 base and at J to 4 bases, leaving 3 bases not matched to a gene. The CDR3 spans 15 residues. Germline V gene data show CDR1 as KGHSH and CDR2 as LQKENI. The CDR3 coding sequence is TGTGCCAGCTCACCACAACAGGGGGCCGCAGATACGCAGTATTTT. Protein sequence: CASSPQQGAADTQYF.

This chain uses TRBV6-1 with TRBJ1-6; D perhaps matches TRBD1 (5 bases). Germline assignment: CDR1 MNHNS and CDR2 SASEGT. The CDR3 spans 14 residues. V was pared by 1 base and J by 7 bases, with 8 bases between. CDR3 DNA sequence: TGTGCCAGCAGTGAAGGCTGGGGGAATTCACCCCTCCACTTT. This codes for CASSEGWGNSPLHF.

This chain links TRBV11-1 with TRBJ2-1, with 15 positions matching TRBD2. In germline, CDR1 is SGHAT, CDR2 FQDESV (reference sequence). With 5 bases clipped from V and 7 bases from J, the junction kept 3 bases outside the gene matches. The CDR3 is 15 residues long. The CDR3 here is CASSQGTSGRNEQFF. The CDR3 region has the DNA TGTGCCAGCAGCCAGGGGACTAGCGGGAGGAATGAGCAGTTCTTC.

The chain joins TRBV5-1 to TRBJ2-4, with 10 positions matching TRBD1. Germline assignment: CDR1 SGHRS and CDR2 YFSETQ. V was clipped by 10 bases and J by 0 bases; unmatched bases: 16. This CDR3 is 18 amino acids long. This chain's CDR3 is CASKPGTGVGEAKNIQYF. CDR3 nucleotides: TGCGCCTCCAAACCCGGGACAGGGGTGGGGGAAGCCAAAAACATTCAGTACTTC.

V is TRBV7-9 and J is TRBJ2-3; TRBD2 aligns across 7 bases. Germline trimming cut 6 bases from V and 4 bases from J; bases unmatched to any gene: 7. Germline V lookup: CDR1 SEHNR, CDR2 FQNEAQ (reference sequence). The CDR3 spans 14 residues. The CDR3 DNA is TGTGCCAGCAGACCACCGACTAGCCCAGATACGCAGTATTTT. Protein sequence: CASRPPTSPDTQYF.

This clone was seen once. The chain links TRBV27 to TRBJ1-1; D may be TRBD1 (6 bases). V shed 1 base and J shed 1 base, with 10 bases lying between them. In germline, CDR1 is MNHEY, CDR2 SMNVEV (reference sequence). The CDR3 runs to 15 residues. CDR3 bases: TGTGCCAGCAGTTTATATGGACAGAAGAACACTGAAGCTTTCTTT. Translated: CASSLYGQKNTEAFF.

The chain recombines TRBV10-3 with TRBJ2-2, with 8 nucleotides matching TRBD1. The V gene's germline CDR1 is ENHRY and CDR2 SYGVKD. After removal of 7 bases from V and 3 bases from J, the junction contained 4 bases not matched to a gene. The CDR3 spans 14 residues. The CDR3 spells CAITRTGYTGELFF. The CDR3 bases are TGTGCCATCACCCGGACAGGGTACACCGGGGAGCTGTTTTTT.

The chain links TRBV5-8 to TRBJ1-4, with D hard to call. V lost 2 bases, J lost 5 bases, and 13 bases lay in between. Germline V lookup: CDR1 SGHTS, CDR2 YDEGEE. The CDR3 has 15 residues. CDR3 nucleotide sequence: TGTGCCAGCAGCTTCTGGGCTACTCTGAATGAAAAACTGTTTTTT. This sequence encodes CASSFWATLNEKLFF.

The chain uses TRBV19 and TRBJ2-5; 7 nucleotides agree with TRBD2. Germline V lookup: CDR1 LNHDA, CDR2 SQIVND (reference sequence). The CDR3 is 13 residues long. Losses at the gene ends were 6 bases for V and 0 bases for J; bases not matched to a gene: 1. DNA for the CDR3: TGTGCCAGTAGCGGGGGGTACCAAGAGACCCAGTACTTC. It codes for CASSGGYQETQYF.

The chain couples TRBV6-1 to TRBJ2-7; 8 positions match TRBD1. The CDR3 is 14 residues long. V shed 5 bases, J shed 2 bases, and the junction held 5 bases outside the gene matches. Germline V CDR1 and CDR2: MNHNS, SASEGT. The CDR3: CASSKQTGAYEQYF. The CDR3 DNA is TGTGCCAGCAGTAAGCAGACAGGGGCCTACGAGCAGTACTTC.

In the case of this clone: The junction does not match germline at one end; this may be a read error. V gene TRBV7-7 combines with J gene TRBJ2-2; unclear D gene. Germline values: CDR1 SSHAT, CDR2 FNYEAQ (reference sequence). The CDR3 consists of 17 residues. The CDR3 DNA reads TGTGCTAGCACCTCTTGGGCGACAAGTACTAACACCGGGGAGCTGTTTTTT. This encodes CASTSWATSTNTGELFF.

CDR3 nucleotide sequence: TGTGCCACCAGCAGAGATTTAGCGGGAGCCAGCACAGATACGCAGTATTTT. Translating it yields CATSRDLAGASTDTQYF. The rearrangement links TRBV15 to TRBJ2-3, with 9 bases that match TRBD2. Germline lookup yields CDR1 LNHNV and CDR2 YYDKDF (reference sequence). The CDR3 contains 17 residues. V lost 0 bases and J lost 0; bases outside the gene matches: 4.

The V gene is TRBV28, the J gene TRBJ1-2; 7 bases line up with TRBD1. This CDR3 is 14 amino acids long. Germline CDR1 and CDR2: MDHEN and SYDVKM. V dropped 6 bases and J dropped 7; count of bases not matched to a gene: 11. CDR3 DNA: TGTGCCAGCAGAGGAGACAGGGTGCGCCCTGGCTACACCTTC. Amino acid sequence: CASRGDRVRPGYTF.

The rearrangement uses TRBV15 and TRBJ2-7; tentative D call: TRBD2 (5 bases). The V gene's germline CDR1 is LNHNV and CDR2 YYDKDF (reference sequence). The CDR3 loop spans 15 amino acids. Trimming removed 1 base at V and 0 bases at J, with 10 bases between. The CDR3 protein is CATSRVRRSSYEQYF. The CDR3 DNA reads as TGTGCCACCAGCAGAGTTAGGAGGAGCTCCTACGAGCAGTACTTC.

J is TRBJ1-6 and V is TRBV6-1, with TRBD1 matching 7 bases. From germline, CDR1 is MNHNS and CDR2 SASEGT. The CDR3 is 13 amino acids. Trimming took 3 bases from V and 13 from J; bases not matched to a gene: 6. The CDR3 sequence: CASSEAGGTPLHF. CDR3 sequence (DNA): TGTGCCAGCAGTGAGGCAGGGGGTACTCCCCTCCACTTT.

The V gene is TRBV5-1, the J gene TRBJ2-7; D is ambiguous. The V end was cut by 4 bases, the J end by 4 bases, with 21 bases between. This CDR3 is built from 16 residues. CDR1 and CDR2 from the germline V gene are SGHRS and YFSETQ. CDR3 amino acids: CASSPLSRTLGYEQYF. CDR3 sequence (DNA): TGCGCCAGCAGCCCCCTTAGCAGAACACTCGGTTACGAGCAGTACTTC.